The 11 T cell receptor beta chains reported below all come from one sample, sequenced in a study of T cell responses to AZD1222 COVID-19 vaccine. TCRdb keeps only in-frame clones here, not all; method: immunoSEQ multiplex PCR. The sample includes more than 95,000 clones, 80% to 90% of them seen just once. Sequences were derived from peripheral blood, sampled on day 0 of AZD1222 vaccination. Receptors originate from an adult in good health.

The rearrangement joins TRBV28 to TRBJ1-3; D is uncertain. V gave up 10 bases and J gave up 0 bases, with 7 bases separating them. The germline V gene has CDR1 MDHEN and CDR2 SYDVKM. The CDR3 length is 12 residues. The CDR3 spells CATWDSGNTIYF. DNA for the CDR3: TGTGCCACTTGGGACTCTGGAAACACCATATATTTT. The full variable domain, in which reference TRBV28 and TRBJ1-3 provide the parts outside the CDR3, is DVKVTQSSRYLVKRTGEKVFLECVQDMDHENMFWYRQDPGLGLRLIYFSYDVKMKEKGDIPEGYSVSREKKERFSLILESASTNQTSMYLCATWDSGNTIYFGEGSWLTVV.

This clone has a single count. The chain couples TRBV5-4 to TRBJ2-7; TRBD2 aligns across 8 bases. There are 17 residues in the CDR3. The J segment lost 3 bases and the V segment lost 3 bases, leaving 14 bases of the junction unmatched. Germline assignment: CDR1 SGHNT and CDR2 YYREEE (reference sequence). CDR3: CASSSRKGQRESYEQYF. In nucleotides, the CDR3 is TGTGCCAGCAGCTCTCGCAAAGGCCAGCGGGAGAGCTACGAGCAGTACTTC.

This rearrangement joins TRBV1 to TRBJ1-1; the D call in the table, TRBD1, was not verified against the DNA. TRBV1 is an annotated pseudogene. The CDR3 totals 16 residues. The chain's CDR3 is CTSSQGTPKGDTEAFF. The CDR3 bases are TGCACCAGCAGCCAAGGGACACCCAAGGGGGACACTGAAGCTTTCTTT.

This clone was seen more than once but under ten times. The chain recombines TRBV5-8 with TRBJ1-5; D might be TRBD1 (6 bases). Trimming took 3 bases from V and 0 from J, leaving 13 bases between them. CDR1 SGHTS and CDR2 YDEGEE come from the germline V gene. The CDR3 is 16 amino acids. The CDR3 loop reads CASSSTQGFSNQPQHF. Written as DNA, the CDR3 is TGTGCCAGCAGCTCAACGCAGGGGTTTAGCAATCAGCCCCAGCATTTT.

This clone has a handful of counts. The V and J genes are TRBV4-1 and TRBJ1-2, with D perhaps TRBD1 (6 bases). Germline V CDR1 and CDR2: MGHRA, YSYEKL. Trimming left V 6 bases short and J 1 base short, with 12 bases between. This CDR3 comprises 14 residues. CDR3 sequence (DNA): TGCGCCAGCAGTTTACAGGGCCTTAACTATGGCTACACCTTC. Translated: CASSLQGLNYGYTF.

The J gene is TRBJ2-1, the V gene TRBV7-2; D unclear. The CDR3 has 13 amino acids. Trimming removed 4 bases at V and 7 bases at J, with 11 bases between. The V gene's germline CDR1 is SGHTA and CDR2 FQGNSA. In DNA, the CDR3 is TGTGCCAGCAGCTCAGAAGCCCGTAATGAGCAGTTCTTC. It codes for CASSSEARNEQFF.

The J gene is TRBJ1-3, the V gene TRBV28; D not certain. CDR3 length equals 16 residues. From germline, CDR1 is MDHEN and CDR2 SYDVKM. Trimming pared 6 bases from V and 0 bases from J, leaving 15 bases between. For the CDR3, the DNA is TGTGCCAGCAGCTCGAGGACGGGGAGCTCTGGAAACACCATATATTTT. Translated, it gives CASSSRTGSSGNTIYF.

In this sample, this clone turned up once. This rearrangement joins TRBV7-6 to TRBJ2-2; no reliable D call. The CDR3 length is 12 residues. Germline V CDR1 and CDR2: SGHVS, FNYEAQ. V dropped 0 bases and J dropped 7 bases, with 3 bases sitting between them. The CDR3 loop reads CASSLAGGELFF. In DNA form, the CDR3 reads TGTGCCAGCAGCTTAGCTGGCGGGGAGCTGTTTTTT.

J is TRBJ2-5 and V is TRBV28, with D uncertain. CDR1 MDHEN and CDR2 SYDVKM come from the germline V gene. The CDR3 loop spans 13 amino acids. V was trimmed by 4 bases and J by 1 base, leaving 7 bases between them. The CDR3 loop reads CASSYPVQETQYF. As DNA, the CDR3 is TGTGCCAGCAGTTATCCTGTCCAAGAGACCCAGTACTTC. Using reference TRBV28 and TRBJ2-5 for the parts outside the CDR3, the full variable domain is DVKVTQSSRYLVKRTGEKVFLECVQDMDHENMFWYRQDPGLGLRLIYFSYDVKMKEKGDIPEGYSVSREKKERFSLILESASTNQTSMYLCASSYPVQETQYFGPGTRLLVL.

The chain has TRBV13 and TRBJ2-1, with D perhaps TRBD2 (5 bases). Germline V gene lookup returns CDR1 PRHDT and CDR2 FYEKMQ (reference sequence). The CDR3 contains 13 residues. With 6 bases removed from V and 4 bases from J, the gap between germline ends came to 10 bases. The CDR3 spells CASSESGYNEQFF. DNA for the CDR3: TGTGCCAGCAGTGAAAGCGGTTACAATGAGCAGTTCTTC.

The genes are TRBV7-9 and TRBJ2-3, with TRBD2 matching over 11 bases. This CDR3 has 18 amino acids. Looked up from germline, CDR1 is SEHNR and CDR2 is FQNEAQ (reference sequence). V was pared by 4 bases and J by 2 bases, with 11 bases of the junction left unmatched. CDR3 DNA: TGTGCCAGCAGCTCAGGGACTAGCGGAGGGAGGATCACAGATACGCAGTATTTT. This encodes CASSSGTSGGRITDTQYF.